This paragraph reports one T cell receptor beta chain. The data were obtained in a study of blood T cell repertoires in COVID-19. This table comes from immunoSEQ multiplex PCR, and its TCRdb copy is limited to in-frame clones, with some not included. This table holds over 150,000 clones, 60% to 80% found once. The sample consisted of peripheral blood. This TCR derives from a man in his 70s with acute or convalescent COVID-19.

Here the CDR3 reads CASSLSGGAFDYGYTF. CDR3 DNA sequence: TGTGCCAGCAGTTTATCGGGGGGCGCCTTTGACTATGGCTACACCTTC. This rearrangement joins TRBV28 to TRBJ1-2; possibly TRBD1 for D (6 bases). Germline assignment: CDR1 MDHEN and CDR2 SYDVKM. The V end was cut by 1 base, the J end by 3 bases, with 15 bases between. This CDR3 region has 16 residues.